The T cell receptor beta chain under discussion was sequenced for a study of long-term antiretroviral therapy in people with HIV. General study results and limits: Unavailable data included ART adherence, viral resistance and therapy changes (switches in treatment). Transplant-donor-level diversity was not reached after ART, though diversity increased.

Survey-level resolution applied to immunoSEQ assay v3.0. Target depth was about 35,000-50,000 T-cell genomes per sample. Generated by immunoSEQ multiplex PCR, the TCRdb table keeps only in-frame clones and is missing some. This table holds tens of thousands of clones, over 90% found once. Germline CDR1 and CDR2: SGHNT and YYREEE (reference sequence). Trimming removed 4 bases from V and 9 bases from J, with 18 bases in between. This CDR3 contains 14 residues. This clone was seen just once. The antigen is unknown. This TCR derives from a woman aged 45-60 years with HIV. This chain joins TRBV5-4 and TRBJ2-3; a possible D gene is TRBD2 (7 bases). This sample comprised unsorted PBMCs, obtained 4.4 years after starting antiretroviral therapy. The DNA of the CDR3 is TGTGCCAGCAGCCCCCCAGGGGAGGGTGTAACGCAGTATTTT. This encodes CASSPPGEGVTQYF.